This T cell receptor beta chain was profiled in a study of shared clonotypes between healthy human individuals (dated by TCRdb to between 2020 and 2021). Regarding the research as a whole: Three men and two women, aged 18 to 49 years, made up the cohort. For each donor, CD4 naive and CD4 memory were each run on three plates, CD8 naive on two plates, and CD8 memory on one plate. Blood TCR repertoires of about five healthy adults were deeply sequenced to estimate repertoire size and the extent of clonotype sharing between individuals. Between about 0.9 and 8.9 billion PBMCs per donor were obtained by leukapheresis. To increase sequencing depth and limit assay-specific biases, different laboratories used diverse techniques to prepare libraries and sequence TCR repertoires. What the study reported, not specific to this receptor: Incomplete sequencing was indicated by rarefaction of sorted-subset datasets, despite the large sequencing depth. Pairwise subsampling led to the expectation that sequencing depth would affect the degree of clonotype sharing among donors. Because the study included only a small number of donors, the genetic and exposure-history diversity represented was limited. Sharing across four donors was observed for about 5% of naive CD4, over 3% of naive CD8, 2.3% of memory CD4, and roughly 0.4% of memory CD8 clonotypes. Naive subsets generally had larger estimated clonotype richness than memory subsets did. Only blood was sampled, and tissue TCR repertoires likely differ from those in blood. Clonotypes shared by all four sorted-subset donors showed higher generation probabilities than non-shared clonotypes.

Using the deep immunoSEQ assay, multiplex PCR amplified TCR CDR3 regions from genomic DNA. For each cell subset, the extracted genomic DNA was distributed evenly across all wells of several immunoSEQ 96-well plates, and each plate served as one replicate. For sorted subsets, around 200 ng genomic DNA, equal to 30,000 to 35,000 T cell genomes, was loaded into each replicate PCR. The purified libraries were quantified using a Qubit 3.0 fluorometer, sized with a Bioanalyzer 2100, and then quantified again using the KAPA Library Quantification kit. A separate single-read 150-cycle Illumina NextSeq 550 flow cell was used to sequence each immunoSEQ 96-well plate. On the authors' methods: The immunoSEQ output contained only junctional sequences without quality scores, so filtering could not match that applied to full-length reads. Sequences were annotated with PyIR, a Python wrapper for IgBLAST v1.9, using IMGT germline references to assign V/J genes and CDR3. Any read was removed if the V/J assignment was weak (E-value above 1e-6), the CDR3 was missing, or the read contained stop codons, out-of-frame junctions, or ambiguous translated residues. A V3J clonotype was defined by an identical inferred V gene, J gene, and CDR3 amino acid sequence. Percentage overlap between repertoires was computed as shared unique clonotypes divided by the size of the smaller repertoire. RTK rarefaction, the Chao1 estimator, and Recon v2.1 estimates of unobserved clonotypes were used to assess repertoire richness. Generation probabilities for all TCRbeta clonotypes obtained by the gDNA method from a handful of donors were computed using OLGA. This immuneACCESS table, as held by TCRdb, lists in-frame sequences with V and J called but not all clones. Of the missing ones, under half trace to an unresolved V gene in checked studies; the others have no known cause. That table gives V, J and clone size, and the DNA gave D and trimming. The sample table records about 1 million clones; under 80% of these occur just once. The top ten clonotypes cover less than 1.5% of the sample.

As regards this clone: The clone's antigen remains unknown. No base quality values were provided; no much bigger clone lies one nucleotide off.

Trimming costs V 4 bases and J 5 bases, and their ends lie 8 bases apart. Measured from the cysteine to the phenylalanine, the CDR3 is 13 residues long. Only the CDR3 region is kept as DNA, spanning 39 bases read in frame from base 1. CDR1 and CDR2 are read off the germline V gene as SGHAT and FQNNGV. The donors were healthy, HIV-negative adults with no recently reported acute infections or vaccinations. Every donor was a Caucasian adult living in Nashville, Tennessee, USA. CD4+ T cells were enriched through magnetic negative selection, after which naive cells were positively selected on CD45RA and the remaining negative fraction served as the memory subset. Blood was obtained by leukapheresis, after which PBMCs were separated by Ficoll-Histopaque density gradient centrifugation and cryopreserved in liquid nitrogen vapor phase. Analytical flow cytometry was used to check the purity and quantity of every magnetically sorted T cell population. Genomic DNA was isolated from each sorted fraction and quantified by UV absorbance on a Nanodrop 2000c.

The sequenced sample consisted of memory CD4+ T cells sorted from blood. Per the publication, the cell subset or site label means: CD45RA-negative fraction. The receptor comes from a man younger than 35 in good health. The chain uses TRBV11-2 and TRBJ2-2, with no D gene named confidently. In nucleotide form, the sequence is TGTGCCAGCAGCTCGCCCCGTACCGGGGAGCTGTTTTTT. This encodes CASSSPRTGELFF.